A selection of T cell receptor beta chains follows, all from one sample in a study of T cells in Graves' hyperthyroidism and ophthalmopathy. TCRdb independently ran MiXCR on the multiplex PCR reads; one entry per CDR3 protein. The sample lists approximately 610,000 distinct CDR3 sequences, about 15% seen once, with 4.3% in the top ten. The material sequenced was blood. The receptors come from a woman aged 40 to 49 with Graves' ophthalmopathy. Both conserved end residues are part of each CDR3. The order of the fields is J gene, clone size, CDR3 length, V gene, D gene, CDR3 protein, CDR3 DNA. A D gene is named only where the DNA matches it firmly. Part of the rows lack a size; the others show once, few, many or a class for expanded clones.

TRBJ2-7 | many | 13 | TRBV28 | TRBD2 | CASSWREENGQYF | TGTGCCAGCAGTTGGCGGGAGGAGAACGGGCAGTACTTC
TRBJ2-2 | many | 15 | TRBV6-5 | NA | CASSYSQGFAGELFF | TGTGCCAGCAGTTACTCTCAGGGGTTCGCCGGGGAGCTGTTTTTT
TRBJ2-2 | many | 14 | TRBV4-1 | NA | CASSQESGNGELFF | TGCGCCAGCAGCCAAGAGTCAGGGAACGGGGAGCTGTTTTTT
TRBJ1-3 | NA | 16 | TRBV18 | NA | CASSPAPVLGGNTIYF | TGTGCCAGCTCACCTGCCCCGGTGCTGGGGGGAAACACCATATATTTT
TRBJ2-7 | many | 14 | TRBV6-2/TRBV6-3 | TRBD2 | CASSTSGTSYEQYF | TGTGCCAGCAGTACCAGCGGGACCTCCTACGAGCAGTACTTC
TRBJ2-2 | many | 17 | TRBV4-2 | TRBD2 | CASSQDSLAGVSGELFF | TGTGCCAGCAGCCAAGATTCCCTAGCGGGAGTGTCCGGGGAGCTGTTTTTT
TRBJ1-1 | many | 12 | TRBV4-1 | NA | CASTSLGTEAFF | TGCGCCAGCACGTCTTTAGGGACTGAAGCTTTCTTT
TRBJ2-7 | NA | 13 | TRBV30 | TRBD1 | CAWSPGTVDEQYF | TGTGCCTGGAGTCCCGGGACAGTCGACGAGCAGTACTTC
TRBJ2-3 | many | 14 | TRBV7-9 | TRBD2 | CASSPRGGRDTQYF | TGTGCCAGCAGCCCGCGGGGAGGGCGAGATACGCAGTATTTT
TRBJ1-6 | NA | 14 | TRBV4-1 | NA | CASSQEGVGSPLHF | TGCGCCAGCAGCCAAGAGGGGGTTGGGTCACCCCTCCACTTT
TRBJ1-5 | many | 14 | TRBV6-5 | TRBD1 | CASAGQIGNQPQHF | TGTGCCAGCGCGGGACAGATAGGCAATCAGCCCCAGCATTTT
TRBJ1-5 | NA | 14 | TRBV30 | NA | CAWSPGISNQPQHF | TGTGCCTGGAGTCCCGGAATTAGCAATCAGCCCCAGCATTTT
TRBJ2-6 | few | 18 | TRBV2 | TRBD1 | CASSGVKDRGSGANVLTF | TGTGCCAGCAGTGGGGTGAAGGACAGGGGATCTGGGGCCAACGTCCTGACTTTC
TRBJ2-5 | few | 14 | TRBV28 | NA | CASSFDKNQETQYF | TGTGCCAGCAGTTTTGACAAAAACCAAGAGACCCAGTACTTC
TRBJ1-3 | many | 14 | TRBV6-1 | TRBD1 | CASSRDRLRNTIYF | TGTGCCAGCAGCCGGGACAGATTGAGAAACACCATATATTTT
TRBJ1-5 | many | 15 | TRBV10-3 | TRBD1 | CAIKGDRVKPQPQHF | TGTGCCATCAAAGGGGACAGGGTCAAACCACAGCCCCAGCATTTT
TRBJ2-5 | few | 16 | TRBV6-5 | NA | CASSYSSLAPAETQYF | TGTGCCAGCAGTTACTCGAGCCTAGCCCCCGCAGAGACCCAGTACTTC
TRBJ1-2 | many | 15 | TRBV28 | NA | CASSDHTSVNYGYTF | TGTGCCAGCAGTGACCACACGTCAGTCAACTATGGCTACACCTTC
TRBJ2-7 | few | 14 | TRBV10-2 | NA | CASKEGGPSYEQYF | TGCGCCAGCAAGGAGGGCGGGCCATCCTACGAGCAGTACTTC
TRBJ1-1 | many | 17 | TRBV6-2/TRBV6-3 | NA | CASTSSHSTEANTEAFF | TGTGCCAGCACCTCTTCCCACTCGACGGAAGCGAACACTGAAGCTTTCTTT
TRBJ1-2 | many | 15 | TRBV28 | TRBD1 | CASSPVGQDNYGYTF | TGTGCCAGCAGTCCCGTGGGACAGGATAACTATGGCTACACCTTC
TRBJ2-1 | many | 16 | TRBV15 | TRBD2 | CATSRPGLAGSGEQFF | TGTGCCACCAGCAGACCGGGACTAGCGGGATCAGGAGAGCAGTTCTTC
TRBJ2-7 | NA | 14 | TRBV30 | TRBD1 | CAWNPGTGGLEQYF | TGTGCCTGGAACCCCGGGACAGGGGGCCTCGAGCAGTACTTC
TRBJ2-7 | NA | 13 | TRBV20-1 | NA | CSVARGGSGEQYF | TGCAGTGTAGCCCGAGGAGGGAGCGGCGAGCAGTACTTC
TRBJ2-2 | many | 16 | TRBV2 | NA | CASSEGGRKNTGELFF | TGTGCCAGCAGTGAAGGGGGGAGGAAGAACACCGGGGAGCTGTTTTTT
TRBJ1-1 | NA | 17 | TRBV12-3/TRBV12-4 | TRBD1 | CASSTRAGGGGNTEAFF | TGTGCCAGCAGCACTAGGGCAGGGGGCGGAGGGAACACTGAAGCTTTCTTT
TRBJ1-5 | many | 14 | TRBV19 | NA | CASNDRKGTQPQHF | TGTGCCAGTAACGACCGAAAGGGGACTCAGCCCCAGCATTTT
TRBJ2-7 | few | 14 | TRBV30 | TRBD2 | CASPGASGGPEQYF | TGTGCCTCTCCCGGGGCAAGCGGGGGACCCGAGCAGTACTTC
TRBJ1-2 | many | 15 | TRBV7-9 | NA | CASILLREGNYGYTF | TGTGCCAGCATCTTGTTGAGGGAGGGTAACTATGGCTACACCTTC
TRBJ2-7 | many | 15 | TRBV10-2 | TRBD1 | CASSFHGTGAYEQYF | TGCGCCAGCAGTTTCCACGGGACAGGGGCCTACGAGCAGTACTTC
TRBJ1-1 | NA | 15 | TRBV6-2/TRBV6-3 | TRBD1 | CASSSPRTGTAEAFF | TGTGCCAGCAGTTCACCTAGGACAGGGACAGCTGAAGCTTTCTTT
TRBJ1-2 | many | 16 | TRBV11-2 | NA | CASSLNPGRVVYGYTF | TGTGCCAGCAGCTTAAATCCGGGCAGGGTGGTCTATGGCTACACCTTC
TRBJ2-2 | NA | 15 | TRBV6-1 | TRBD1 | CASKPGQGTTGELFF | TGTGCCAGCAAGCCGGGACAGGGTACTACCGGGGAGCTGTTTTTT
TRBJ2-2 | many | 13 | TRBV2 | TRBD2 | CASGEGFPGELFF | TGTGCCAGCGGGGAGGGCTTCCCCGGGGAGCTGTTTTTT
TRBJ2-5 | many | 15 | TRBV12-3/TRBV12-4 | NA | CASSFTLDGQETQYF | TGTGCCAGCAGTTTTACGCTAGACGGGCAGGAGACCCAGTACTTC
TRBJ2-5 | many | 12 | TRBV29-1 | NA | CSVGPSGSTQYF | TGCAGCGTTGGCCCCTCAGGCAGTACCCAGTACTTC
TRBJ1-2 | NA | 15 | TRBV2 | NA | CASSGEGGLNYGYTF | TGTGCCAGCAGTGGGGAGGGCGGATTGAACTATGGCTACACCTTC
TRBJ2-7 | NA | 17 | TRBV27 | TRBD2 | CASGPGGTSGKSYEQYF | TGTGCCAGCGGGCCCGGGGGGACTAGCGGGAAGTCCTACGAGCAGTACTTC
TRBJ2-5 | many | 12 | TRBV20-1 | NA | CSASSGGETQYF | TGCAGTGCTAGCTCAGGAGGCGAGACCCAGTACTTC
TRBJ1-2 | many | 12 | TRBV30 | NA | CAVQKLVDGYTF | TGTGCCGTCCAAAAATTGGTAGATGGCTACACCTTC
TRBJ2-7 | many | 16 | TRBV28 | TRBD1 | CASSLSAGTAPGEQYF | TGTGCCAGCAGTTTATCTGCCGGGACAGCCCCTGGCGAGCAGTACTTC
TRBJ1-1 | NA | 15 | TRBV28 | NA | CASSHPKGENTEAFF | TGTGCCAGCAGTCATCCCAAGGGGGAGAACACTGAAGCTTTCTTT
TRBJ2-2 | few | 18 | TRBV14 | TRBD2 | CASSQDIREAWDTGELFF | TGTGCCAGCAGCCAAGATATCCGGGAGGCTTGGGACACCGGGGAGCTGTTTTTT
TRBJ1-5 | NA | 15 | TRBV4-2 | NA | CASSQERSWGQPQHF | TGTGCCAGCAGCCAAGAGCGCAGCTGGGGTCAGCCCCAGCATTTT
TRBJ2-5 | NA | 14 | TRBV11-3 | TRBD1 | CASSSSGQGQTQYF | TGTGCCAGCAGCTCGTCTGGACAGGGGCAGACCCAGTACTTC
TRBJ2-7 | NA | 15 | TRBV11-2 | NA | CASSLGWGAAYEQYF | TGTGCCAGCAGCTTAGGGTGGGGTGCGGCCTACGAGCAGTACTTC
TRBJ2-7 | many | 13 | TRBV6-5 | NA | CASKGRESYEQYF | TGTGCCAGTAAGGGGCGGGAAAGCTACGAGCAGTACTTC
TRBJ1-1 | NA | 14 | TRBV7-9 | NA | CASSLAPSNTEAFF | TGTGCCAGCAGCTTAGCTCCATCGAACACTGAAGCTTTCTTT
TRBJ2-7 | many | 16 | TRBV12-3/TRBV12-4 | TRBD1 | CASSSPISGTGLEQYF | TGTGCCAGCAGCTCTCCAATTTCCGGGACAGGGCTCGAGCAGTACTTC
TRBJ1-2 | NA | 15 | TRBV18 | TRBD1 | CASSLPNGQGDGYTF | TGTGCCAGCTCACTCCCCAACGGACAGGGGGATGGCTACACCTTC
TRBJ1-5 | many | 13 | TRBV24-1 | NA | CATSGEVGQPQHF | TGTGCCACCAGTGGAGAGGTGGGGCAGCCCCAGCATTTT
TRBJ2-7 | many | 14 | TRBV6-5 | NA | CASSYHQAAYEQYF | TGTGCCAGCAGTTACCATCAGGCAGCCTACGAGCAGTACTTC
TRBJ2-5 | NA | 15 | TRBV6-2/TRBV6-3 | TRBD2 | CASAYTSGRLETQYF | TGTGCCAGCGCTTACACTAGCGGGAGGCTCGAGACCCAGTACTTC
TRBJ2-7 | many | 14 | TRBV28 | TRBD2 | CASSRLAGGGEQYF | TGTGCCAGCAGCCGACTCGCGGGAGGTGGCGAGCAGTACTTC